These T cell receptor beta chains were read from a single sample in a study of blood T cell repertoires in COVID-19. Profiled with immunoSEQ multiplex PCR; TCRdb holds only in-frame clones, not every one. This sample yields 250,000 or so clones, of which around 90% are seen a single time; roughly a tenth belongs to the top ten. Sequencing used PBMCs or T cells enriched from blood (not recorded which). All receptors derive from a man aged 25 to 40 who had recovered from COVID-19. CDR3s include the opening cysteine and the closing phenylalanine or tryptophan. Fields, in order: J gene, V gene, clone size, D gene, CDR3 protein, CDR3 DNA. D genes are given only for firm matches. Part of the rows lack a size; the others show once, few, many or a class for expanded clones.

>TRBJ2-7|TRBV29-1|NA|TRBD1
CSVVEGALQYF
TGCAGCGTTGTAGAGGGGGCGCTGCAGTACTTC
>TRBJ2-1|TRBV6-6|NA|TRBD1
CASSRGQGAYNEQFF
TGTGCCAGCAGCCGGGGACAGGGGGCCTACAATGAGCAGTTCTTC
>TRBJ2-4|TRBV5-5|NA|NA
CASITGSFILAKNIQYF
TGTGCCAGCATCACAGGATCCTTTATTTTAGCCAAAAACATTCAGTACTTC
>TRBJ2-3|TRBV18|NA|NA
CASSRRAVDEVSTDTQYF
TGTGCCAGCTCACGGCGGGCCGTGGACGAGGTTAGCACAGATACGCAGTATTTT
>TRBJ2-7|TRBV5-1|NA|NA
CASSPTPQGILGESNF
TGCGCCAGCAGCCCCACTCCCCAGGGGATTCTTGGGGAGTCGAACTTC
>TRBJ2-5|TRBV7-3|once|NA
CASSSQETQYF
TGTGCCAGCAGCTCTCAAGAGACCCAGTACTTC
>TRBJ2-7|TRBV6-5|NA|TRBD2
CASRGTSEVGQQYF
TGTGCCAGCAGGGGTACTAGCGAGGTCGGGCAGCAGTACTTC
>TRBJ2-3|TRBV19|NA|TRBD2
CASSIHRVAGNPDTQYF
TGTGCCAGTAGTATACACCGGGTAGCGGGGAACCCAGATACGCAGTATTTT
>TRBJ1-2|TRBV19|NA|TRBD1
CASSKRTGDYGYTF
TGTGCCAGTAGTAAGAGGACAGGGGACTATGGCTACACCTTC
>TRBJ2-3|TRBV9|NA|TRBD2
CASSVDPRSGGASTDTQYF
TGTGCCAGCAGCGTAGATCCCAGGAGCGGGGGGGCCAGCACAGATACGCAGTATTTT
>TRBJ1-1|TRBV25-1|NA|NA
CASSELASRTEAFF
TGTGCCAGCAGTGAATTGGCCAGTCGTACTGAAGCTTTCTTT
>TRBJ1-2|TRBV6-2/TRBV6-3|once|NA
CASSYPAREYTF
TGTGCCAGCAGTTACCCCGCCCGGGAGTACACCTTC
>TRBJ2-7|TRBV2|NA|NA
CASRGTSLSEQYF
TGTGCCAGCAGGGGCACTAGCCTCTCCGAGCAGTACTTC
>TRBJ2-1|TRBV6-5|NA|TRBD2
CASTTSGGSYNEQFF
TGTGCCAGCACTACGAGCGGGGGTTCCTACAATGAGCAGTTCTTC
>TRBJ2-7|TRBV7-8|once|NA
CASSLAGVQYEQYF
TGTGCCAGCAGCTTAGCGGGAGTTCAATACGAGCAGTACTTC
>TRBJ1-6|TRBV30|NA|NA
CAWSVPGAHNSPLHF
TGTGCCTGGAGTGTACCAGGGGCGCATAATTCACCCCTCCACTTT
>TRBJ2-7|TRBV30|once|TRBD2
CAWSARLAGYEQYF
TGTGCCTGGAGTGCACGACTAGCGGGCTACGAGCAGTACTTC
>TRBJ1-5|TRBV7-9|NA|NA
CASSFPGQPQHF
TGTGCCAGCAGCTTCCCGGGGCAGCCCCAGCATTTT
>TRBJ2-1|TRBV7-2|NA|TRBD2
CASSLNPPSGTSYNEQFF
TGTGCCAGCAGCTTAAACCCCCCCAGCGGGACCTCCTACAATGAGCAGTTCTTC
>TRBJ1-4|TRBV3-1/TRBV3-2|NA|TRBD1
CASTGTGLEKLFF
TGTGCCAGCACCGGGACAGGGCTTGAAAAACTGTTTTTT
>TRBJ2-1|TRBV11-3|NA|TRBD2
CASSSRRSGTSEHNEQFF
TGTGCCAGCAGCTCACGAAGGTCCGGGACTAGCGAACACAATGAGCAGTTCTTC
>TRBJ1-1|TRBV6-6|NA|NA
CASSFGSGTEAFF
TGTGCCAGCAGTTTCGGTAGTGGCACTGAAGCTTTCTTT
>TRBJ2-7|TRBV15|NA|NA
CATSRRGGSGAYEQYF
TGTGCCACCAGCAGGAGGGGAGGCAGTGGAGCCTACGAGCAGTACTTC
>TRBJ2-6|TRBV2|NA|NA
CASGLHLSGANVLTF
TGTGCCAGCGGCCTGCACCTCTCTGGGGCCAACGTCCTGACTTTC
>TRBJ2-5|TRBV15|NA|NA
CATSFSGQGEETQYF
TGTGCCACCAGCTTTTCAGGGCAAGGAGAAGAGACCCAGTACTTC
>TRBJ1-1|TRBV11-2|NA|NA
CASSPITGRNTEAFF
TGTGCCAGCAGCCCCATAACAGGGAGGAACACTGAAGCTTTCTTT
>TRBJ2-5|TRBV12-5|few|TRBD1
CASGSGTAQETQYF
TGTGCTAGTGGTTCCGGGACAGCCCAAGAGACCCAGTACTTC
>TRBJ1-4|TRBV13|NA|TRBD1
CASSPKTGLGEKLFF
TGTGCCAGCAGCCCGAAGACAGGGTTGGGGGAAAAACTGTTTTTT
>TRBJ2-2|TRBV10-2|NA|TRBD2
CASSLAGGETGELFF
TGCGCCAGCAGTCTAGCGGGAGGTGAGACCGGGGAGCTGTTTTTT
>TRBJ1-1|TRBV3-1/TRBV3-2|NA|NA
CASTQAQLNTEAFF
TGTGCCTCGACACAGGCACAGCTGAACACTGAAGCTTTCTTT
>TRBJ1-3|TRBV7-2|NA|TRBD1
CASRPGQSGNTIYF
TGTGCCAGCAGACCGGGACAGTCTGGAAACACCATATATTTT
>TRBJ1-1|TRBV9|NA|NA
CASNRQTGSNLEAFF
TGTGCCAGCAACCGCCAGACGGGATCAAACCTTGAAGCTTTCTTT
>TRBJ2-5|TRBV10-3|NA|TRBD1
CAIRGQGAGETQYF
TGTGCCATCAGGGGTCAGGGGGCAGGGGAGACCCAGTACTTC
>TRBJ1-2|TRBV20-1|NA|NA
CSASPLRQLWGYTF
TGCAGTGCTAGTCCGCTACGACAATTATGGGGCTACACCTTC
>TRBJ2-7|TRBV27|NA|NA
CASGAGNYEQYF
TGTGCCAGCGGGGCAGGGAACTACGAGCAGTACTTC
>TRBJ1-2|TRBV30|NA|TRBD1
CAWRTSGTGGVSAGGYTF
TGTGCCTGGAGGACTAGCGGGACAGGGGGCGTTTCGGCGGGTGGCTACACCTTC
>TRBJ1-6|TRBV6-1|NA|NA
CASSEGARFNSPLHF
TGTGCCAGCAGTGAAGGGGCCCGTTTTAATTCACCCCTCCACTTT
>TRBJ1-4|TRBV5-4|NA|NA
CASSLQATNEKLFF
TGTGCCAGCAGCTTACAGGCAACTAATGAAAAACTGTTTTTT
>TRBJ1-2|TRBV5-1|NA|TRBD1
CASSSVRQGNYGYTF
TGCGCCAGCAGCTCCGTTAGACAGGGCAACTATGGCTACACCTTC